This record looks at one TCR beta chain sequence and its context. Its antigen is currently unknown. This sample was included in a study of PD-1 blockade in classical Hodgkin lymphoma. In the study overall: The study gave patients nivolumab 3 mg/kg intravenously every 2 weeks.

Data came from immunoSEQ multiplex PCR; TCRdb stores just in-frame clones and leaves some out. The table includes about 97,000 clones, 65% to 85% detected once. CDR1 is SGHKS and CDR2 is YYEKEE in the germline V gene (reference sequence). This CDR3 has 17 residues. V trimming: 0 bases; J trimming: 6 bases; junction bases outside the gene matches: 8. Whole-study results and caveats: Those starting nivolumab under 1 year post-ASCT were excluded.

Every one of the patients relapsed after autologous stem cell transplantation (brentuximab vedotin exposure was variable). Patients had relapsed/refractory classical Hodgkin lymphoma with complete response, partial response or progressive disease as best response. This material consisted of peripheral blood mononuclear cells (PBMCs), taken at baseline. This TCR derives from a human donor with classical Hodgkin lymphoma. This chain joins TRBV5-5 and TRBJ2-4; 11 bases agree with TRBD2. This chain's CDR3 is CASSLELAGAPGNIQYF. In DNA, the CDR3 is TGTGCCAGCAGCTTGGAACTAGCGGGAGCCCCTGGAAACATTCAGTACTTC.